The entry below gives a single T cell receptor (beta chain) sequence along with its context. Study processing details: Quantification of nucleated cells was approximated via reference gene primer amplification. The repertoire was sequenced with immunoSEQ multiplex PCR; TCRdb's copy has only in-frame clones and lacks some. V and J calls and clone size are those listed in that table; D and trimming were worked out from the DNA. The sample lists about 150,000 clones, about 85% seen once, with 0.63% in the top ten. The data were obtained in a study of blood T cell repertoires in COVID-19. The CDR3 sequence is 13 residues long. Germline CDR1 SGHRS, CDR2 YFSETQ. J lost 7 bases, V lost 6 bases, and 2 bases had no gene match.

The TCR was taken from a man in his 60s with COVID-19, enrolled during active disease. The specimen was peripheral blood. This sequence joins TRBV5-1 and TRBJ2-1, with TRBD2 matching over 12 bases. CDR3 sequence (DNA): TGCGCCAGCAAACTAGCGGGGGGTAATGAGCAGTTCTTC. As protein: CASKLAGGNEQFF. Using reference TRBV5-1 and TRBJ2-1 for the parts outside the CDR3, the full variable domain is KAGVTQTPRYLIKTRGQQVTLSCSPISGHRSVSWYQQTPGQGLQFLFEYFSETQRNKGNFPGRFSGRQFSNSRSEMNVSTLELGDSALYLCASKLAGGNEQFFGPGTRLTVL.